This T cell receptor beta chain was retrieved from a study of blood T cell repertoires in COVID-19 (dated by TCRdb to about 2020). The study in broad terms: Samples from collaborators originated in the United States, Italy and Spain and spanned both the acute and convalescent phases of COVID-19. The prospective study material was composed of cDNA or gDNA derived from T cells, B-cell-depleted T cells, or PBMCs. Subjects who had been exposed to COVID-19, were actively infected with it, or had recovered from it provided the deeply sampled blood TCRbeta repertoires that made up the dataset. The repertoires were released in a freely available public database intended as a resource for research on the immune response to SARS-CoV-2. The samples were drawn from the first 160 participants of the ongoing ImmuneRACE study and from 950 to 1,500 subjects provided by 6 global collaborators. Nearly every sample came with metadata listing a de-identified subject ID, COVID-19 status, age in years and sex. Where HLA class I and class II types were available, the types were taken from metadata supplied by the sample provider, not from assay-based typing. On the study overall, not on this receptor specifically: The quantity of clinical and demographic metadata differed by source and by participant and was supplied without curation.

CDR1 and CDR2 were assigned from the germline V gene as SGHRS and YFSETQ. Compared with germline, V lacks 4 bases and J lacks 2 bases; bases without a gene match: 6. The CDR3 runs 15 residues from the cysteine to the phenylalanine. The sequence is cut down to CDR3 DNA, 45 bases in frame from base 1. Samples from volunteer blood donors who had recovered from COVID-19 were contributed by a second Seattle source. Each collaborating institution followed its own protocols to collect whole blood in K2EDTA tubes. For TCRbeta analysis, collaborators shipped samples in one of three forms: frozen whole blood, isolated PBMCs, or DNA extracted from either of those sample types. TCRbeta CDR3 regions were amplified from genomic DNA by means of the immunoSEQ Assay, a bias-controlled multiplex PCR. On the authors' methods: Within the assay, amplification of reference gene primers was used to estimate how many nucleated cells each sample contained. To quantify the absolute abundance of each unique TCRbeta CDR3 rearrangement, sequence reads were collapsed and filtered. Productive Simpson clonality was computed per sample as the square root of Simpson's diversity index over productive rearrangements. Held by TCRdb, this immuneACCESS table contains in-frame sequences only and omits some clones. Under half of the omission traces to an unresolved V gene where checked; the cause of the rest is unknown. V and J calls and clone size come straight from that table; D and trimming were deduced from the DNA. A total of around 250,000 clones appear in this sample, 83% of them only once. The ten largest make up 4.6% of the sample.

For this clone: The antigen it binds to is not known. Nothing much larger sits one base from this clone, and base qualities are not available.

This chain joins TRBV5-1 to TRBJ1-1; 9 central nucleotides agree with TRBD1. The specimen was peripheral blood. The receptor's source is a man between 60 and 75 years old who had recovered from COVID-19. The CDR3 protein is CASSHRQGVNTEAFF. The DNA sequence reads TGCGCCAGCAGCCACCGACAGGGGGTCAACACTGAAGCTTTCTTT.